Included here is one T cell receptor beta chain sequence, with context. This sample also contains other DNA sequences that code for the same CDR3. This CDR3 is 16 amino acids long. V shed 3 bases and J 4 bases; nucleotides not matched to a gene: 8. Germline CDR1 reads KGHSH; CDR2 reads LQKENI. This entry belongs to a study of beta chain features in type 1 diabetes. Averaging approximately 0.11 L, one heparinised blood draw came from each individual donor. What was sequenced were expressed TCRB transcripts, since all of the isolated RNA had been reverse transcribed. Assay: immunoSEQ multiplex PCR; the TCRdb copy retains only in-frame clones and omits some. The table has some 200,000 clones, approximately 10% seen once; the top ten hold 1% to 1.5%.

The chain has TRBV18 and TRBJ2-1, with TRBD1 identical over 8 bases. The sample consisted of central memory CD4+ T cells from blood. The origin of this receptor is a man between 18 and 35 years old in good health. CDR3 loop: CASSPGGQGAYNEQFF. CDR3 DNA: TGTGCCAGCTCACCGGGCGGGCAGGGGGCGTACAATGAGCAGTTCTTC. Variable domain in full (rest from reference TRBV18 and TRBJ2-1): NAGVMQNPRHLVRRRGQEARLRCSPMKGHSHVYWYRQLPEEGLKFMVYLQKENIIDESGMPKERFSAEFPKEGPSILRIQQVVRGDSAAYFCASSPGGQGAYNEQFFGPGTRLTVL.